This TCR beta chain emerged from a study of identical twins. V trimming: 10 bases; J trimming: 3 bases; junction bases outside the gene matches: 17. CDR1 is ENHRY, CDR2 SYGVKD, per germline. The CDR3 spans 18 residues. This clonotype has only a few counts. Its cognate antigen is unknown. Findings and limits, study-wide: In cord blood, abundant beta clonotypes had fewer insertions; memory showed no trend. Findings came from cross-sectional statistics, without long-term follow-up of donors. Invariant T cells like MAIT and iNKT could partly confound the zero-insertion analyses.

Using its own MiXCR run on the 5' RACE reads, TCRdb lists one record per CDR3 protein. The sample includes about 480,000 distinct CDR3 sequences, around 14% of them seen just once. This sample also appeared in a second study, on yellow fever vaccine responses in identical twins. As that report states: Twins' vaccine T cell response reportedly gave the appearance of partial convergence and partial personalization.

This sequence joins TRBV10-3 and TRBJ2-7; 14 bases line up with TRBD2. The source material was CD4+ T cells sorted from blood. The clonotype was recovered from a woman aged 18-29 years in good health. The chain's CDR3 is CATSNGTSGSSRYYEQYF. CDR3 nucleotide sequence: TGTGCCACCTCAAACGGGACTAGCGGGAGTAGCCGATACTACGAGCAGTACTTC.